Sequencing of this TCR beta chain was carried out in a study of CD8 T cells in ankylosing spondylitis (dated by TCRdb to 2016 to 2017). With regard to the full study: The study profiled T cell receptor beta repertoires in healthy donors and ankylosing spondylitis patients to find disease-linked TCR variants. Peripheral blood was sampled, and synovial fluid was also collected from ankylosing spondylitis patients. The full study cohort was made up of 25 ankylosing spondylitis patients and 108 healthy donors.

For CDR1 and CDR2, the germline V gene lists MGHDK and SYGVNS. Its CDR3 holds 15 amino acids, cysteine through phenylalanine. Left in the record is the CDR3 DNA by itself, 45 bases read in frame from the first base. At the junction V is shortened by 4 bases and J by 4 bases; bases outside the gene matches: 3. This clonotype was seen ten or more times. What antigen it recognizes has not been identified. Nothing much larger sits one base from this clone, and base qualities are not available. TCRdb lists the instrument as Illumina HiSeq 2500. TCR beta libraries were prepared by quantitative 5'-RACE with molecular barcodes. Per the original workflow: Disease-linked TCR variants were identified with a new computational method built on a probabilistic model of VDJ rearrangement. Clones were called with MiXCR by TCRdb after fastp trimmed the public reads at Q25, and only in-frame beta chains were retained. Entries are consolidated by CDR3 protein sequence, retaining the most common genes and DNA. These V and J calls derive from TCRdb rather than the authors' analysis. The sample yields roughly 180,000 distinct CDR3 sequences; 9.8% were counted once. The top ten clones comprise over 13% of the sample.

Beyond this particular receptor, the publication reports: The disease-linked clones showed a CD8+ phenotype and occurred at relatively low frequencies in peripheral blood. Blood from ankylosing spondylitis patients appeared to be characterized by a TCR beta motif made up of several highly homologous amino acid variants. According to the report, matched synovial fluid samples from ankylosing spondylitis patients were significantly enriched for the disease-linked clones. Some motif variants were previously reported in synovial fluid and blood of reactive arthritis patients, suggesting common disease-initiation mechanisms.

The sequencing sample was made of blood, either unsorted or a sorted T cell fraction (not recorded which). The sequence came from a female donor with ankylosing spondylitis or in good health (not recorded which). The chain employs TRBV25-1 and TRBJ2-1; TRBD1 lines up with 11 middle nucleotides. CDR3 loop: CASSGRDRGYNEQFF. The sequenced DNA: TGTGCCAGCAGTGGCCGGGACAGGGGGTACAATGAGCAGTTCTTC.